This TCR beta chain appears in the sequencing data of a study of cytomegalovirus exposure and HLA in healthy donors. CDR1 SEHNR and CDR2 FQNEAQ come from the germline V gene (reference sequence). This CDR3 is 12 amino acids long. V lost 5 bases and J lost 7, with 9 bases in between. The study, taken as a whole, reports: In a later analysis, TCR association rates varied by HLA locus: DRB1 most, HLA-C fewest.

The study ran its PCR with 60 Vbeta and 13 Jbeta primers. Original processing methods: Per a later analysis, the number of unique TCR beta chains was around 80 million, of which about 11 million were shared. Measured with immunoSEQ multiplex PCR; TCRdb has only the in-frame clones, and not every one. The V and J calls and clone size come from that table; D and trimming were worked out from the DNA. Of some 160,000 clones listed, under 85% are singletons. This clone was seen more than once but under ten times. Its antigen is unidentified. J is TRBJ2-1 and V is TRBV7-9, with a weak D call TRBD1 (6 bases). Sequenced material: PBMCs. The clonotype originates from a woman aged 30 to 39 in good health and CMV-seronegative. For the CDR3, the DNA is TGTGCCAGCAGCCGGGACATAAATGAGCAGTTCTTC. Its protein is CASSRDINEQFF. Full variable domain (missing parts from reference TRBV7-9 and TRBJ2-1): DTGVSQNPRHKITKRGQNVTFRCDPISEHNRLYWYRQTLGQGPEFLTYFQNEAQLEKSRLLSDRFSAERPKGSFSTLEIQRTEQGDSAMYLCASSRDINEQFFGPGTRLTVL.